A few counts support the clone carrying this T cell receptor beta chain. What it binds is unknown. Libraries of TCR beta came from quantitative 5'-RACE with molecular barcodes. Using its own MiXCR run on the 5' RACE reads, TCRdb lists one record per CDR3 protein. The sample has about 750,000 distinct CDR3 sequences, around 19% seen once; the top ten hold roughly a fifth. The entry originates in a study of CD8 T cells in ankylosing spondylitis. Whole-study findings and limits: Disease-linked clones displayed a CD8+ phenotype and appeared relatively rarely in peripheral blood. Blood from ankylosing spondylitis patients appeared to carry a characteristic roughly 8-variant TCR beta motif. Existing reports had already noted some motif variants in reactive arthritis synovial fluid and blood.

V dropped 3 bases and J dropped 5; count of bases not matched to a gene: 11. Germline CDR1 reads MNHEY; CDR2 reads SVGAGI. The CDR3 consists of 17 residues. The V gene is TRBV6-5, the J gene TRBJ1-1, with 11 bases identical to TRBD1. This sequence originates from a male donor with ankylosing spondylitis. Sequencing input: blood, either unsorted or a sorted T cell fraction (not recorded which). This chain's CDR3 is CASSYRTGGSVGTEAFF. CDR3 nucleotide sequence: TGTGCCAGCAGTTATAGGACAGGGGGCTCGGTGGGAACTGAAGCTTTCTTT.